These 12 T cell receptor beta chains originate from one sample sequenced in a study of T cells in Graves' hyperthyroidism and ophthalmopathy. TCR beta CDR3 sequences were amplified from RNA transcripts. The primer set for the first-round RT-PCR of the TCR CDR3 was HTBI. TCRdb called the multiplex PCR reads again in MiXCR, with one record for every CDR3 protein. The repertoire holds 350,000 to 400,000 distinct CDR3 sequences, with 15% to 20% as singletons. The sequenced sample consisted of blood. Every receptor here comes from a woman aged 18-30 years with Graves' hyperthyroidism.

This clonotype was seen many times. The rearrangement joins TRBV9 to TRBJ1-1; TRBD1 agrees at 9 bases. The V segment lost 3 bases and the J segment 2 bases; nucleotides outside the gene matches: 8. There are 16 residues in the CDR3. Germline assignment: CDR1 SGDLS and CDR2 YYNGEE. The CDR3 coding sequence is TGTGCCAGCAGCGCAACAGGGGGCTATAGAAACACTGAAGCTTTCTTT. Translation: CASSATGGYRNTEAFF.

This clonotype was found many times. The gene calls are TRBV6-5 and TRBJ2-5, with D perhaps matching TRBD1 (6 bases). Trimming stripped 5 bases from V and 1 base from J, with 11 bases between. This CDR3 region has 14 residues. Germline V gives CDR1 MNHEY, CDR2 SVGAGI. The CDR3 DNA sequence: TGTGCCAGCAGTCCGCCGGACAGCCAAGAGACCCAGTACTTC. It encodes CASSPPDSQETQYF.

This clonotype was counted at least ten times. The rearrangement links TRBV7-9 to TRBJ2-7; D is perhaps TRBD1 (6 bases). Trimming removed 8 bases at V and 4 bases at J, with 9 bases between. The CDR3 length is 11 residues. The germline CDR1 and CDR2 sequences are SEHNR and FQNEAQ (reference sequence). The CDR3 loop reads CASGQGYEQYF. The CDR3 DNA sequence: TGTGCCAGCGGCCAGGGGTACGAGCAGTACTTC. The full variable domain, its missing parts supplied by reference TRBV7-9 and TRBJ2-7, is DTGVSQNPRHKITKRGQNVTFRCDPISEHNRLYWYRQTLGQGPEFLTYFQNEAQLEKSRLLSDRFSAERPKGSFSTLEIQRTEQGDSAMYLCASGQGYEQYFGPGTRLTVT.

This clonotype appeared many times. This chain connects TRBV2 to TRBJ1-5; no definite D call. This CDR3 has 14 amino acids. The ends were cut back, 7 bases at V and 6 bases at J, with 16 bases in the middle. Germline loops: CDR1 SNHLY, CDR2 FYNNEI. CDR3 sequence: CASNIHRDSQPQHF. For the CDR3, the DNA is TGTGCCAGCAATATACATCGGGATTCTCAGCCCCAGCATTTT.

The CDR3 region has the DNA TGCGCCAGCAGCCAAGGGTGGGTTAGCAGGTATACCGGGGAGCTGTTTTTT. Its protein is CASSQGWVSRYTGELFF. This chain connects TRBV4-1 to TRBJ2-2; D remains unclear. The V and J ends lost 1 base and 5 bases respectively, with 17 bases between them. Germline loops: CDR1 MGHRA, CDR2 YSYEKL. The CDR3 consists of 17 residues.

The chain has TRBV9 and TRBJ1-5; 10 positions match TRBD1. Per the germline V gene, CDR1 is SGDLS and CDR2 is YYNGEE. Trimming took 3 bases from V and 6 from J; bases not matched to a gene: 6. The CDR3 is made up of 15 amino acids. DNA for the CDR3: TGTGCCAGCAGCGCGACAGGGGGCCGTGGTCAGCCCCAGCATTTT. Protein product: CASSATGGRGQPQHF. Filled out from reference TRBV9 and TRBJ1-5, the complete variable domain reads DSGVTQTPKHLITATGQRVTLRCSPRSGDLSVYWYQQSLDQGLQFLIQYYNGEERAKGNILERFSAQQFPDLHSELNLSSLELGDSALYFCASSATGGRGQPQHFGDGTRLSIL.

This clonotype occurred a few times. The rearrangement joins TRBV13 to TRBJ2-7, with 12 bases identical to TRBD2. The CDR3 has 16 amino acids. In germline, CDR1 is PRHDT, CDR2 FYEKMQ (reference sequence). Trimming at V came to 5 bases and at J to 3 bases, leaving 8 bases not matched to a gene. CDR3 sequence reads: CASSGGPTSGGYEQYF. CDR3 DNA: TGTGCCAGCAGCGGGGGGCCGACTAGCGGGGGCTACGAGCAGTACTTC.

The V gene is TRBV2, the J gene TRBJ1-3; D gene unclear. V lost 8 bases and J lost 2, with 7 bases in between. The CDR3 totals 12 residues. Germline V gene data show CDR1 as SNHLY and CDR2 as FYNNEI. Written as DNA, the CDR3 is TGTGCCAGCGGGGAAACTGGAAACACCATATATTTT. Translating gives CASGETGNTIYF.

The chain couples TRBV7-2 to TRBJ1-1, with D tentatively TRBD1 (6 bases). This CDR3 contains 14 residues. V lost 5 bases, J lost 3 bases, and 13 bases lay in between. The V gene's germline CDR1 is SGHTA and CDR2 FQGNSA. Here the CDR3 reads CASSLGQTYTEAFF. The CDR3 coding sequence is TGTGCCAGCAGCCTTGGACAGACCTACACTGAAGCTTTCTTT. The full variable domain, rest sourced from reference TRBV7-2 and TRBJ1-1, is GAGVSQSPSNKVTEKGKDVELRCDPISGHTALYWYRQSLGQGLEFLIYFQGNSAPDKSGLPSDRFSAERTGGSVSTLTIQRTQQEDSAVYLCASSLGQTYTEAFFGQGTRLTVV.

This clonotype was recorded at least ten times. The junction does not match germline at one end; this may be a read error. The CDR3: CASRRGVSDQPQHF. The CDR3 nucleotides are TGTGCCAGTAGAAGGGGGGTTAGCGATCAGCCCCAGCATTTT. The chain carries TRBV19 and TRBJ1-5; possibly TRBD1 for D (6 bases). Germline assignment: CDR1 LNHDA and CDR2 SQIVND (reference sequence). The CDR3 sequence is 14 residues long.

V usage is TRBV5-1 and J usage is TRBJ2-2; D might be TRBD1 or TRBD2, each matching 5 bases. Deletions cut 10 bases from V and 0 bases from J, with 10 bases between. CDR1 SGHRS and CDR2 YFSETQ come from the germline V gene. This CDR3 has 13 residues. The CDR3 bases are TGCGCCTCCGGGGACGCGAACACCGGGGAGCTGTTTTTT. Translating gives CASGDANTGELFF.

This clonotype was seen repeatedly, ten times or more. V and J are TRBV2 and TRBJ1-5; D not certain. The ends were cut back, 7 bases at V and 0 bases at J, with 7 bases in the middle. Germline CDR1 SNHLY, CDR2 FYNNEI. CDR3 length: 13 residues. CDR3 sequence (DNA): TGTGCCAGCATGAGTTATAGCAATCAGCCCCAGCATTTT. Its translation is CASMSYSNQPQHF.